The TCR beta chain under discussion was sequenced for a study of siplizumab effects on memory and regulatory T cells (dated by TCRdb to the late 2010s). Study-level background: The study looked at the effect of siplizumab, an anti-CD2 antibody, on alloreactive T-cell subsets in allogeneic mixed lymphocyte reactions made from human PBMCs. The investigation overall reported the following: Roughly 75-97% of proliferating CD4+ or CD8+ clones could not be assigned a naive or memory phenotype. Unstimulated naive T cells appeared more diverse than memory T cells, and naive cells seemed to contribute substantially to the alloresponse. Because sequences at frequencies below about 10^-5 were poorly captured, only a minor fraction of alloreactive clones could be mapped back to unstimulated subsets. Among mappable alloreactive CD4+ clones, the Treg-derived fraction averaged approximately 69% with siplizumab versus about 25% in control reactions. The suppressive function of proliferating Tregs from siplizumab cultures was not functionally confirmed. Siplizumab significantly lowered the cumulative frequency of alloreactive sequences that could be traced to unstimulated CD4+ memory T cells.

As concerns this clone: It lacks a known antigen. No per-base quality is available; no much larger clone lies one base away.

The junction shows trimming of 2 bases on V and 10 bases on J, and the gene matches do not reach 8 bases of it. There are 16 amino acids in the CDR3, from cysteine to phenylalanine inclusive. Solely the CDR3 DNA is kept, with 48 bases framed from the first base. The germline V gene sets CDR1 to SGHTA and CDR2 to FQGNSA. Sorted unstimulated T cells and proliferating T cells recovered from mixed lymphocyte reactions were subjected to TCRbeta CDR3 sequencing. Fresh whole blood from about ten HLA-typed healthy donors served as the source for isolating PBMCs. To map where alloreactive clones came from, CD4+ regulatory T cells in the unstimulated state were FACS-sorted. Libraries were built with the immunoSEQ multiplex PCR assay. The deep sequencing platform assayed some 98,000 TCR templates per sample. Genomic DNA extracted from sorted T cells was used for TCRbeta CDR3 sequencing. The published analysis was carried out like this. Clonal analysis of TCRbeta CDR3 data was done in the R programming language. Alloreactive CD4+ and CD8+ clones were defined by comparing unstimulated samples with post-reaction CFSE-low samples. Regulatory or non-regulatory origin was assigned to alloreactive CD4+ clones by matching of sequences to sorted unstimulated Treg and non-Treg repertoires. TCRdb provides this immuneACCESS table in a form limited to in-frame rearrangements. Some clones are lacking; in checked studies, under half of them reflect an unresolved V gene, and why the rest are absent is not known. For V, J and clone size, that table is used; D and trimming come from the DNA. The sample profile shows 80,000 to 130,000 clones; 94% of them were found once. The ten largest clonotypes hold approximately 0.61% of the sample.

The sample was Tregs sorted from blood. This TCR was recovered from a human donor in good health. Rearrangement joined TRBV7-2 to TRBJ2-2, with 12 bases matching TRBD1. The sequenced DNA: TGTGCCAGCAGCTTATTCGGGACAGGGGGCATGGTGGAGCTGTTTTTT. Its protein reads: CASSLFGTGGMVELFF.